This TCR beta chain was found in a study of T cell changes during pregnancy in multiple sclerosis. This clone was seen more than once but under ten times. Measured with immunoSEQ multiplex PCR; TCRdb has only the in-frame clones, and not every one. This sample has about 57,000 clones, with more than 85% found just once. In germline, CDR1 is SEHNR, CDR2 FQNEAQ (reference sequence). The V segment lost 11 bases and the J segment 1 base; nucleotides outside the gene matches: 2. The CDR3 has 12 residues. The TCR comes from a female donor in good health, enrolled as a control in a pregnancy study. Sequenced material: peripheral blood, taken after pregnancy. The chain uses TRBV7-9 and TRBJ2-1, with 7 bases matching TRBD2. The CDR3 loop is CAGGGSYNEQFF. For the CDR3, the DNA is TGTGCCGGGGGGGGGTCCTACAATGAGCAGTTCTTC. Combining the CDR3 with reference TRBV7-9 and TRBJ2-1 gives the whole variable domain DTGVSQNPRHKITKRGQNVTFRCDPISEHNRLYWYRQTLGQGPEFLTYFQNEAQLEKSRLLSDRFSAERPKGSFSTLEIQRTEQGDSAMYLCAGGGSYNEQFFGPGTRLTVL.